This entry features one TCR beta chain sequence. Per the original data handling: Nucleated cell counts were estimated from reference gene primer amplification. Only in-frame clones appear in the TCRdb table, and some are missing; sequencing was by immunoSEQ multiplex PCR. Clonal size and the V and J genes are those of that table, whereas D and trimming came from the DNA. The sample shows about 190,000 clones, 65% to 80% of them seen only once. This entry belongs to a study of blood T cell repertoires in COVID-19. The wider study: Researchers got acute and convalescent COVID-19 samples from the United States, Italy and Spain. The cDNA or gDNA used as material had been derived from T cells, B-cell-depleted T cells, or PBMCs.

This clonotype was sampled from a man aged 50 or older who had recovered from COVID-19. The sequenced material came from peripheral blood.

The DNA for the CDR3 is TGTGCCAGCAGTTTATTCCGCGCCGGGGAGCTGTTTTTT. This gives the protein CASSLFRAGELFF. The genes are TRBV27 and TRBJ2-2; D remains unclear. The CDR3 has 13 residues. CDR1 MNHEY and CDR2 SMNVEV come from the germline V gene (reference sequence). Trimming pared 1 base from V and 6 bases from J, leaving 6 bases between.